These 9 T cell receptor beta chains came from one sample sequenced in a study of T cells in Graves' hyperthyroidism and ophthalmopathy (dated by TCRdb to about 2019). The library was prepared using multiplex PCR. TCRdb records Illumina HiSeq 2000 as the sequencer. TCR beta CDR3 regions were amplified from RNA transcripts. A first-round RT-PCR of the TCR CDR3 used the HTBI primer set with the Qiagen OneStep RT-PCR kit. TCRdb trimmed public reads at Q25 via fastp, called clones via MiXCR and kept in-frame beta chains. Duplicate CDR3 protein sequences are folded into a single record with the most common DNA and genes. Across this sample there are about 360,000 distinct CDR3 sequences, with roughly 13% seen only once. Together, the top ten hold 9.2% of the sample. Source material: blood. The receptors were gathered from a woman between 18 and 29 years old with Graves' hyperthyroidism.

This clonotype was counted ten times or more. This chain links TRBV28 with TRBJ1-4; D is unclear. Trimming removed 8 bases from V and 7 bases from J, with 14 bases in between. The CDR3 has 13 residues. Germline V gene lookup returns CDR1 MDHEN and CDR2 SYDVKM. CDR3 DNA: TGTGCCAGCTCGGGCCCGTTACTTGAAAAACTGTTTTTT. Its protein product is CASSGPLLEKLFF.

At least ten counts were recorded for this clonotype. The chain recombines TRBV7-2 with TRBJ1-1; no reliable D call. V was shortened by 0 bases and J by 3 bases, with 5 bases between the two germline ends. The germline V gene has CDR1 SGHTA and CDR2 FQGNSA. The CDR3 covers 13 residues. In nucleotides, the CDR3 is TGTGCCAGCAGCTTAGCTCGGTACACTGAAGCTTTCTTT. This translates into CASSLARYTEAFF.

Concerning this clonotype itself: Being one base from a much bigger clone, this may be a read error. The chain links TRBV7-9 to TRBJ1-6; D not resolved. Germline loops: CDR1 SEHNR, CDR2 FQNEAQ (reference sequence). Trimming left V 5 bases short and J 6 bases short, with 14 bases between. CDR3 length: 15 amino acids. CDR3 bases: TGTGCCAGCAGCCTTCCATGGACGGGTAATTCACCCCTCCACTTT. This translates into CASSLPWTGNSPLHF. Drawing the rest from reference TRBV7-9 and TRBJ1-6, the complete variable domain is DTGVSQNPRHKITKRGQNVTFRCDPISEHNRLYWYRQTLGQGPEFLTYFQNEAQLEKSRLLSDRFSAERPKGSFSTLEIQRTEQGDSAMYLCASSLPWTGNSPLHFGNGTRLTVT.

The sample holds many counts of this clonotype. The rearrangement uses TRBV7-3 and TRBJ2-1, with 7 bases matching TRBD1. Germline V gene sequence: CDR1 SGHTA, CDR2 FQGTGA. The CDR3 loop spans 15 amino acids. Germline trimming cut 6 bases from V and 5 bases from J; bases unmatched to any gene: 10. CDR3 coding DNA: TGTGCCAGCAGTCCCGGACAGGTGGGGGACAATGAGCAGTTCTTC. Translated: CASSPGQVGDNEQFF.

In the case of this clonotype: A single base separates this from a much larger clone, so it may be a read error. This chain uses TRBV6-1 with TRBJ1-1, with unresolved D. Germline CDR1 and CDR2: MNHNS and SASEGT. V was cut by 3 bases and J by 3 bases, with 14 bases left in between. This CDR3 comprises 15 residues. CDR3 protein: CASSDGPGRDTEAFF. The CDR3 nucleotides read TGTGCCAGCAGTGATGGGCCCGGGCGCGACACTGAAGCTTTCTTT.

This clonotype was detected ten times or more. The chain's CDR3 is CSARAPRGGNQPQHF. In nucleotides, the CDR3 is TGCAGTGCTAGGGCCCCCAGGGGGGGCAATCAGCCCCAGCATTTT. The chain employs TRBV20-1 and TRBJ1-5; 7 bases line up with TRBD1. CDR1 is DFQATT and CDR2 is SNEGSKA in the germline V gene (reference sequence). This CDR3 region has 15 residues. J gave up 2 bases and V 3 bases, and 7 bases lay outside the gene matches.

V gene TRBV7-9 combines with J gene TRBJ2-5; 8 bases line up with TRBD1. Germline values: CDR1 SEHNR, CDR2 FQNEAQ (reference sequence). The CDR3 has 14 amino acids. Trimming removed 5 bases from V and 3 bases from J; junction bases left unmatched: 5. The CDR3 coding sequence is TGTGCCAGCAGCATTCAGGGGGCCGAAGAGACCCAGTACTTC. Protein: CASSIQGAEETQYF.

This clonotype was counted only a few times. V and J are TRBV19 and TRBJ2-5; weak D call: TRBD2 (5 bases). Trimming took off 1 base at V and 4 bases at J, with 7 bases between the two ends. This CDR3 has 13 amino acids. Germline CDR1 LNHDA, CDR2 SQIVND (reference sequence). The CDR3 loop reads CASSIGGGETQYF. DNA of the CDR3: TGTGCCAGTAGTATAGGTGGAGGAGAGACCCAGTACTTC.

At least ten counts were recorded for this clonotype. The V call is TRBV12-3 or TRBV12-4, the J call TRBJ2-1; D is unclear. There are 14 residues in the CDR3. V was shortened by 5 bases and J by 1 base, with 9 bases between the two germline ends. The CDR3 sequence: CASSPDGSYNEQFF. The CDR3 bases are TGTGCCAGCAGTCCCGACGGGTCCTACAATGAGCAGTTCTTC.